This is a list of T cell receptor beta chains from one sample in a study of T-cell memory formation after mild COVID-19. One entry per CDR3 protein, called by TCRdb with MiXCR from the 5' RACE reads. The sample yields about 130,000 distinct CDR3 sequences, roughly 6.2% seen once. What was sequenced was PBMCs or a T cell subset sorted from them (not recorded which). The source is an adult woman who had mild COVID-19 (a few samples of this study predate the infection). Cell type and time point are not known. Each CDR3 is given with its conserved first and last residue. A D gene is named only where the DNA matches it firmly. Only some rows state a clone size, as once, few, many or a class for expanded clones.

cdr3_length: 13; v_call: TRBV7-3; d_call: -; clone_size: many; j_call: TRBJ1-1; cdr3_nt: TGTGCCAGCAGCTTAATCCGGGGGTCGGAAGCTTTCTTT; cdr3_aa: CASSLIRGSEAFF
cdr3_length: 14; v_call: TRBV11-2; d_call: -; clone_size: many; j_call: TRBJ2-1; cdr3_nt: TGTGCCAGCAGCTTAGAGCCCCAGGGTGGAGGGCAGTTCTTC; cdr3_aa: CASSLEPQGGGQFF
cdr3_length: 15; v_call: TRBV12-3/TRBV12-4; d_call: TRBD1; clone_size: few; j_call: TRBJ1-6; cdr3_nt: TGTGCCAGCAGGCGGGACAGGGTAATGGGATCACCCCTCCACTTT; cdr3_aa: CASRRDRVMGSPLHF
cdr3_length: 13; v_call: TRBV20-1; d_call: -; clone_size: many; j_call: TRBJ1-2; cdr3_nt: TGCAGTGCTAGTGGAGGCTCTAACTATGGCTACACCTTC; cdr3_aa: CSASGGSNYGYTF
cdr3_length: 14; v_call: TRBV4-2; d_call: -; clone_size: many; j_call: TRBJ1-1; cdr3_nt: TGTGCCAGCAGCCAAGTCGGATCTGGAGACAGAGCTTTCTTT; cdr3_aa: CASSQVGSGDRAFF
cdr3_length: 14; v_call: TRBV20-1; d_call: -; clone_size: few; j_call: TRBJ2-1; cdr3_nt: TGCAGTGCCTGGGGCGGGGCCCGGGGGAATGAGCAGTTCTTC; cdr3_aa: CSAWGGARGNEQFF
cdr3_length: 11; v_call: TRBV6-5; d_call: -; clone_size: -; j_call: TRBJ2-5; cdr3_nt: TGTGCCAGCAGGAACGGAGAGACCCAGTACTTC; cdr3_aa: CASRNGETQYF
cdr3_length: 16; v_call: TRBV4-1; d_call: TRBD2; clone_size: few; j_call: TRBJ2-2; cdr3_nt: TGCGCCAGCAGCCGGGAGGGAAGCGATGTCGCCGGGGAGCTGTTTTTT; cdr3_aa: CASSREGSDVAGELFF
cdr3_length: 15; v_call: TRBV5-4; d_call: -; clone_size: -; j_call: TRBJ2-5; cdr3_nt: TGTGCCAGCACCATGACAGGCAATGGAGGAGAGACCCAGTACTTC; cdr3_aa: CASTMTGNGGETQYF
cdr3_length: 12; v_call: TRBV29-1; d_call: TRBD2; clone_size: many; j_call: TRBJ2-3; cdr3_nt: TGCAGCGTTGACGCGGGAGGGGATACGCAGTATTTT; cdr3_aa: CSVDAGGDTQYF
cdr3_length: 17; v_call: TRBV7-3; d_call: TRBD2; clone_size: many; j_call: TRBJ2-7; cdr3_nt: TGTGCCAGCAGCTCCCATCAGGGGACTAGCCGACCCAACGAGCAGTACTTC; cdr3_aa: CASSSHQGTSRPNEQYF
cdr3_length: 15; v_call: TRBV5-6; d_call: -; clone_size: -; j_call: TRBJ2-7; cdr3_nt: TGTGCCAGCAGCCTCAGTCCCGTAGCGGTCTACGAGCAGTACTTC; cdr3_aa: CASSLSPVAVYEQYF
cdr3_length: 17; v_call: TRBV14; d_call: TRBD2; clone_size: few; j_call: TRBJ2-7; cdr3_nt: TGTGCCAGCAGCCAAGGGGGCGAGCGGGGGTTCTCCTACGAGCAGTACTTC; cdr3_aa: CASSQGGERGFSYEQYF
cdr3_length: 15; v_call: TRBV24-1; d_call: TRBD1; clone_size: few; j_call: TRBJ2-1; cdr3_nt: TGTGCCACCAGTGATTTAGGGACAGGAAACAATGAGCAGTTCTTC; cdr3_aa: CATSDLGTGNNEQFF
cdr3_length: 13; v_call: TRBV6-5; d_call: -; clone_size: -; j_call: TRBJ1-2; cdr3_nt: TGTGCCAGCAGTTACTCGAGAGGTTATGGCTACACCTTC; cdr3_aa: CASSYSRGYGYTF
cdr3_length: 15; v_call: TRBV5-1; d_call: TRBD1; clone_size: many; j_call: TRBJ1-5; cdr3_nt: TGCGCCAGCAGCCCCGGGACAGGGGGTGGTCAGCCCCAGCATTTT; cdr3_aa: CASSPGTGGGQPQHF
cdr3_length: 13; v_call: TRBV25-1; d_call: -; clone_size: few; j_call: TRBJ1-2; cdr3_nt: TGTGCCAGCAGTGAAGGGCAAAAGGGAGGCTACACCTTC; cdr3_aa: CASSEGQKGGYTF
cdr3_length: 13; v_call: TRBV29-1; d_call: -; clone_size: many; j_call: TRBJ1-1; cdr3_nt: TGCAGCGTTGGGGAGGCCACGGGGACTGAAGCTTTCTTT; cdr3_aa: CSVGEATGTEAFF
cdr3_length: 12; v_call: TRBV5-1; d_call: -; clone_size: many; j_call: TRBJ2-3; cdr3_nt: TGCGCCAGCAGCGTGCTGACAGATACGCAGTATTTT; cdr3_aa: CASSVLTDTQYF
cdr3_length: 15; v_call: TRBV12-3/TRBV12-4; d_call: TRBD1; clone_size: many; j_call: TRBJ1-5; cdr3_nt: TGTGCCAGCAGGCCGGGACAGGGGGGAGATCAGCCCCAGCATTTT; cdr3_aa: CASRPGQGGDQPQHF
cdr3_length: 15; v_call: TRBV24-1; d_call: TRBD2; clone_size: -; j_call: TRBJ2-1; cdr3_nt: TGTGCCACCAGTGTAGGGGGCGGGGGGGTAGGTGAGCAGTTCTTC; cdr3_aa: CATSVGGGGVGEQFF
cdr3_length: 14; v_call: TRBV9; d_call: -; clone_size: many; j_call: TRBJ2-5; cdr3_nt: TGTGCCAGCAGCGTAGAGCCTGACTCGGAGACCCAGTACTTC; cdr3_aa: CASSVEPDSETQYF
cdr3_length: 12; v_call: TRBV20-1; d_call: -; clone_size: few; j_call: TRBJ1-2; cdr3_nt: TGCAGTGCCACAGACGGAAACTATGGCTACACCTTC; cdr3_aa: CSATDGNYGYTF